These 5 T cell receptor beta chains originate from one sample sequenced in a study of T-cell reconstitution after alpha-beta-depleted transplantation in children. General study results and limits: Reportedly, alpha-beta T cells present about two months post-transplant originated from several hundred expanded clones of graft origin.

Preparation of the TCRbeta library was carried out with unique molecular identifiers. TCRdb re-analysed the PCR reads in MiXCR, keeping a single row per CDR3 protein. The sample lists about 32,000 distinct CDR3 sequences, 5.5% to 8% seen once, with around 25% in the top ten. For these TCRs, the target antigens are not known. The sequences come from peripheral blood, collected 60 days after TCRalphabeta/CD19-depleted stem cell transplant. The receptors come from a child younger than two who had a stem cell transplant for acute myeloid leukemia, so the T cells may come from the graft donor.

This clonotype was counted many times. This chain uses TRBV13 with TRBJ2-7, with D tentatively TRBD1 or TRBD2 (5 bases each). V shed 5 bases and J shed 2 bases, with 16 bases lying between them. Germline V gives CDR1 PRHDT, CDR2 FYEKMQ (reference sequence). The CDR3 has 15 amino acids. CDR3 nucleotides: TGTGCCAGCAGCGACCGGGACCTAACCCCCTACGAGCAGTACTTC. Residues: CASSDRDLTPYEQYF.

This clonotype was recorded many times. The CDR3 DNA is TGCGCCAGCATGGGAATCTACAATGAGCAGTTCTTC. Translation: CASMGIYNEQFF. The chain employs TRBV5-1 and TRBJ2-1, with unresolved D. CDR3 size: 12 residues. Germline CDR1 is SGHRS and CDR2 is YFSETQ. Deletions cut 6 bases from V and 3 bases from J, with 7 bases between.

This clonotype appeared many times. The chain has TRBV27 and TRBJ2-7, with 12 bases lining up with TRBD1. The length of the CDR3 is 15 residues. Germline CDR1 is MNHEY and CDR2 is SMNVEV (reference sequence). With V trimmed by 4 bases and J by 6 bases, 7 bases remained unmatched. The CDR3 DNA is TGTGCCAGCAGTTCTCTGGGGACAGGGGGCGTCGAGCAGTACTTC. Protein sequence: CASSSLGTGGVEQYF.

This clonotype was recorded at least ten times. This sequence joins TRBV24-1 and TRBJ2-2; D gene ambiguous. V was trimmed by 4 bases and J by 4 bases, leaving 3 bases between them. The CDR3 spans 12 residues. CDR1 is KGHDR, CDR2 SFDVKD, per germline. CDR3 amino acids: CATSEGTGELFF. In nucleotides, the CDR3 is TGTGCCACCAGTGAAGGCACCGGGGAGCTGTTTTTT.

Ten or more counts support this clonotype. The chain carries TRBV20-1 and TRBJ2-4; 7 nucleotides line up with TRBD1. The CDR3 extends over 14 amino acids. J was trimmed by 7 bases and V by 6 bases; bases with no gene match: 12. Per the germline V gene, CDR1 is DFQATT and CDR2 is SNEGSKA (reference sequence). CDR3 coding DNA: TGCAGTGCGTTATTGACAGGGACGATTAACATTCAGTACTTC. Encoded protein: CSALLTGTINIQYF.